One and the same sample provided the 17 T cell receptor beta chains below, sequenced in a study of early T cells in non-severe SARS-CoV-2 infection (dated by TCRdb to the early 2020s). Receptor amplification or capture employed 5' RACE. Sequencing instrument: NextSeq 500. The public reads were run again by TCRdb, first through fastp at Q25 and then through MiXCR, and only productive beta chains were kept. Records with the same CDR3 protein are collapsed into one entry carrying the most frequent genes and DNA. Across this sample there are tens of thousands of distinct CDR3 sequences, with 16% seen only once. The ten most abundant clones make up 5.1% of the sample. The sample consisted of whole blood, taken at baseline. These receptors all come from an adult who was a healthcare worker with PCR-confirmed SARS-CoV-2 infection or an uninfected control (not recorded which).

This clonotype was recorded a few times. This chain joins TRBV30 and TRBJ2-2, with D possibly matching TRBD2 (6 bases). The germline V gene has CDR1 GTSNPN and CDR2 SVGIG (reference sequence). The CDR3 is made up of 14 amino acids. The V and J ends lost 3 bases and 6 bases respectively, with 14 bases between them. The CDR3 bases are TGTGCCTGGAGGGGGACTGGGGACGCCGGGGAGCTGTTTTTT. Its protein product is CAWRGTGDAGELFF.

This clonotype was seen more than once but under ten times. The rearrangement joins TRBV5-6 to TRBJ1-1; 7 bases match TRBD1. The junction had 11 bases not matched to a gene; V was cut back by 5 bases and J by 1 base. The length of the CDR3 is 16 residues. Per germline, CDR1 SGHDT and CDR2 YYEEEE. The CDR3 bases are TGTGCCAGCAGGCGAGACAGGGAGGTACCGAACACTGAAGCTTTCTTT. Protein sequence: CASRRDREVPNTEAFF.

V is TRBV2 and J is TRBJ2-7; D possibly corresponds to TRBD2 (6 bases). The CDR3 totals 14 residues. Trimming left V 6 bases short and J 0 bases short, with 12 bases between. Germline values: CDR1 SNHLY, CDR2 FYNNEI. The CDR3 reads CASRPGTDSYEQYF. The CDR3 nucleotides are TGTGCCAGCAGGCCCGGGACTGACTCCTACGAGCAGTACTTC. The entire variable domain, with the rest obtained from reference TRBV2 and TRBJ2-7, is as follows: EPEVTQTPSHQVTQMGQEVILRCVPISNHLYFYWYRQILGQKVEFLVSFYNNEISEKSEIFDDQFSVERPDGSNFTLKIRSTKLEDSAMYFCASRPGTDSYEQYFGPGTRLTVT.

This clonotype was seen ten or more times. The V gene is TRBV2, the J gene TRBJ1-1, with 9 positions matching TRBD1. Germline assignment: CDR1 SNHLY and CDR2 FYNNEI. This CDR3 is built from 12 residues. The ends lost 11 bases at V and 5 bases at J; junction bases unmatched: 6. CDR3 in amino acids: CAVRDRVTEAFF. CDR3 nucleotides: TGTGCCGTCAGGGACAGGGTTACTGAAGCTTTCTTT.

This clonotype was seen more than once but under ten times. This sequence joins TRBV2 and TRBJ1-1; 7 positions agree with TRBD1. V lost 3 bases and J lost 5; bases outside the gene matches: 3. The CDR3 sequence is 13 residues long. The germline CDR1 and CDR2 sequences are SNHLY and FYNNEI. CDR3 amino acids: CASSDRGITEAFF. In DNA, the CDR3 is TGTGCCAGCAGTGACAGGGGGATAACTGAAGCTTTCTTT.

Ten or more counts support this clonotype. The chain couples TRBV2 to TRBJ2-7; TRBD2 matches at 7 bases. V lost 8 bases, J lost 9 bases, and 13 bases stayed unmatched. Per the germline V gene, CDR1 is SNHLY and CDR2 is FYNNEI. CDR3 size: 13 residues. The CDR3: CASAGTNSVPQYF. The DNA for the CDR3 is TGTGCCAGCGCCGGGACTAACTCCGTCCCGCAGTACTTC.

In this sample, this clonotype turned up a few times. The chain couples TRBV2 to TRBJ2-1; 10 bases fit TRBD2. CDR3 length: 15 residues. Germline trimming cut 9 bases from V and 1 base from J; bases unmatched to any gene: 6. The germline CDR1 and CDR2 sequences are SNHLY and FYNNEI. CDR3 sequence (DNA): TGTGCCAGGGGAACTAGCGGGACATCCTACAATGAGCAGTTCTTC. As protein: CARGTSGTSYNEQFF.

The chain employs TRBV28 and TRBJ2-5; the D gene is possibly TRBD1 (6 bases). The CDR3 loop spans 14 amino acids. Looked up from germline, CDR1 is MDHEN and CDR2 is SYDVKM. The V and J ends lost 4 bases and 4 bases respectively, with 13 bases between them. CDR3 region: CASSWLQGRETQYF. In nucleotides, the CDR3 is TGTGCCAGCAGTTGGCTACAGGGAAGAGAGACCCAGTACTTC.

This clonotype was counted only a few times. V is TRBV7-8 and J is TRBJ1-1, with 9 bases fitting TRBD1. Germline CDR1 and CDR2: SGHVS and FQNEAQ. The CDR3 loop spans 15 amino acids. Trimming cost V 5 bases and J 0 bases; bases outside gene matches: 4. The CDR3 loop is CASSPRTGVNTEAFF. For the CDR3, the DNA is TGTGCCAGCAGCCCAAGGACAGGGGTGAACACTGAAGCTTTCTTT.

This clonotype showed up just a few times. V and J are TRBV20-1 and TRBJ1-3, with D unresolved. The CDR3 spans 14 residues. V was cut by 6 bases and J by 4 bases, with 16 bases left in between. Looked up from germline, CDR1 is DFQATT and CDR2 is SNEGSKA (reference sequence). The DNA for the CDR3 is TGCAGTGCCTCAATCTCGGGTTACGGAAACACCATATATTTT. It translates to CSASISGYGNTIYF.

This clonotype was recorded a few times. Written as DNA, the CDR3 is TGTGCCAGCAGTTTACAGGAGAACACTGAAGCTTTCTTT. It codes for CASSLQENTEAFF. V and J are TRBV12-3 or TRBV12-4 and TRBJ1-1; D gene ambiguous. V shed 2 bases and J shed 1 base, with 5 bases lying between them. This CDR3 spans 13 amino acids.

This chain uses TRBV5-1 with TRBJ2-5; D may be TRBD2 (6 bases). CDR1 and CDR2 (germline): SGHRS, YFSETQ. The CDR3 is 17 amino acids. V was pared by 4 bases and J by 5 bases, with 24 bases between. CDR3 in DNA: TGCGCCAGCAGCCCCAGCTTTAGGCAGGGAGGTGCGGAGACCCAGTACTTC. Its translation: CASSPSFRQGGAETQYF.

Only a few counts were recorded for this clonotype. CDR3 sequence (DNA): TGCAGTGCTAGGGGTCAGAGCGGGGAGCTGTTTTTT. It translates to CSARGQSGELFF. The rearrangement joins TRBV20-1 to TRBJ2-2; D not resolved. CDR3 length equals 12 residues. CDR1 is DFQATT and CDR2 is SNEGSKA in the germline V gene (reference sequence). The V end lost 3 bases, the J end lost 7 bases, and 9 bases lay between the germline ends.

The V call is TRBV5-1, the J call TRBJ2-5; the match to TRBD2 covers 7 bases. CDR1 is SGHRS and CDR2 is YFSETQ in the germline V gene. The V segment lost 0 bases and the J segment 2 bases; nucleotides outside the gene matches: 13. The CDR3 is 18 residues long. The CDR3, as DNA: TGCGCCAGCAGCTTGGGATACCCGGCTAGCGGTAAACAAGAGACCCAGTACTTC. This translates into CASSLGYPASGKQETQYF.

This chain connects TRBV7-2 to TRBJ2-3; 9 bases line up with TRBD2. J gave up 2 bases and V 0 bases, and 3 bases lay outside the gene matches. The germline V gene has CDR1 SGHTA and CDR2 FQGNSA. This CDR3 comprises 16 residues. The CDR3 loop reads CASSLAIAGDTDTQYF. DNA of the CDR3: TGTGCCAGCAGCTTAGCAATAGCGGGAGACACAGATACGCAGTATTTT.

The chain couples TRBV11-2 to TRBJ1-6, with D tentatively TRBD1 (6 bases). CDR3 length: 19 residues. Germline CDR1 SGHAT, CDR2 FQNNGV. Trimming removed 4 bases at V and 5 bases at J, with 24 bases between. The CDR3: CASSSLPADRRGNNSPLHF. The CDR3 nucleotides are TGTGCCAGCAGCTCCCTCCCGGCGGACAGAAGGGGCAATAATTCACCCCTCCACTTT.

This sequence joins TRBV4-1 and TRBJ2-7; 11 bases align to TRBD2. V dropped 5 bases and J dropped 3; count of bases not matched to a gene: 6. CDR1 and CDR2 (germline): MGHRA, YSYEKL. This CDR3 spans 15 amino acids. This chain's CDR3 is CASSTVAGGYYEQYF. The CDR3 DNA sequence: TGCGCCAGCAGCACAGTAGCGGGAGGGTACTACGAGCAGTACTTC.